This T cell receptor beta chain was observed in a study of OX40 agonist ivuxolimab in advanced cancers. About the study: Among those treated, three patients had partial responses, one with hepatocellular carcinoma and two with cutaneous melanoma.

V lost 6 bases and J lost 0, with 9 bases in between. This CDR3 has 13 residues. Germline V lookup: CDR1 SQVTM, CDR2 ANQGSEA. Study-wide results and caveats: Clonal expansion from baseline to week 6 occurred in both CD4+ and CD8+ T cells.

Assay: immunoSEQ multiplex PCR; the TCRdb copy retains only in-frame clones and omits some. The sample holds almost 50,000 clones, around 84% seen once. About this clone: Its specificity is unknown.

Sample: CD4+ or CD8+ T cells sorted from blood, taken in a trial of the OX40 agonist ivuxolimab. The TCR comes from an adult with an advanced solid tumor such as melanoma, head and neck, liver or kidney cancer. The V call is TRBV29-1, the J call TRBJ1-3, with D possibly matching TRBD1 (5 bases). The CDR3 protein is CSVRQNSGNTIYF. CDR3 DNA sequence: TGCAGCGTAAGACAGAACTCTGGAAACACCATATATTTT. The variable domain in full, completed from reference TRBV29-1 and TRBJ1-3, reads SAVISQKPSRDICQRGTSLTIQCQVDSQVTMMFWYRQQPGQSLTLIATANQGSEATYESGFVIDKFPISRPNLTFSTLTVSNMSPEDSSIYLCSVRQNSGNTIYFGEGSWLTVV.